This T cell receptor beta chain emerged from a study of post-analysis software for immune sequencing data. Every TCR beta cDNA library bore unique molecular identifiers. Researchers reported roughly 0.5 million cDNA molecules coming from roughly 1 to 10 million T cells. TCRdb re-called the PCR reads with MiXCR, one entry per CDR3 protein. The sample holds about 770,000 distinct CDR3 sequences, just over 45% seen once. General study results and limits: There were roughly five TRBV segments more frequent in patients than controls, and TRBV5-6, TRBV5-1 and TRBV20-1 were among them. Those samples that were prepared in the same batch co-clustered strongly by F measure.

This clonotype showed up just once. No antigen is known for it. The junction had 21 bases not matched to a gene; V was cut back by 3 bases and J by 5 bases. The CDR3 spans 21 residues. Looked up from germline, CDR1 is WSHSY and CDR2 is SAAADI. The rearrangement links TRBV10-2 to TRBJ2-3, with 12 bases fitting TRBD2. The sequenced material came from blood. The clonotype comes from a girl aged 5 to 17 with multiple sclerosis. CDR3 region: CASSDIGGLAGRRFRRDTQYF. Here the CDR3 DNA reads TGCGCCAGCAGTGATATCGGCGGACTAGCGGGAAGGAGGTTCCGGAGAGATACGCAGTATTTT.